This T cell receptor beta chain was sequenced during a study of cytomegalovirus exposure and HLA in healthy donors. CDR3 length: 13 residues. The germline V gene has CDR1 MNHNS and CDR2 SASEGT. Losses at the gene ends were 8 bases for V and 3 bases for J; bases not matched to a gene: 1. 13 Jbeta primers and 60 Vbeta primers were used for the PCR. Assay: immunoSEQ multiplex PCR; the TCRdb copy retains only in-frame clones and omits some. The table records some 220,000 clones, about 88% of them present only once. V is TRBV6-1 and J is TRBJ2-5; 12 bases agree with TRBD2. The sample taken for sequencing was PBMCs. The receptor comes from a girl aged 2 to 10 in good health and CMV-seronegative. The CDR3 DNA reads as TGTGCCAGCCGACTAGCGGGAGAAGAGACCCAGTACTTC. It encodes CASRLAGEETQYF.